A single sample is the source of the 22 T cell receptor beta chains below, sequenced in a study of early T cells in non-severe SARS-CoV-2 infection. TCRdb reprocessed the 5' RACE reads with MiXCR, giving one entry per CDR3 protein. The sample yields approximately 66,000 distinct CDR3 sequences, 9.5% to 15% seen once. Input material: whole blood. These receptors were taken from an adult who was a healthcare worker with PCR-confirmed SARS-CoV-2 infection or an uninfected control (not recorded which).

This rearrangement joins TRBV7-2 to TRBJ2-3, with D possibly matching TRBD1 (6 bases). The CDR3 length is 13 residues. V shed 5 bases and J shed 5 bases, with 11 bases lying between them. CDR1 and CDR2 from the germline V gene are SGHTA and FQGNSA. The CDR3 DNA follows: TGTGCCAGCAGCGGCCCAGGGGTAGATACGCAGTATTTT. This codes for CASSGPGVDTQYF.

The CDR3 coding sequence is TGTGCCAGCTCACCCCCCGCCCCCAACAATGAGCAGTTCTTC. Translating gives CASSPPAPNNEQFF. This chain uses TRBV18 with TRBJ2-1; no definite D call. The length of the CDR3 is 14 residues. Germline V gives CDR1 KGHSH, CDR2 LQKENI. Trimming removed 3 bases from V and 5 bases from J, with 11 bases in between.

This clonotype was observed a few times. This chain uses TRBV14 with TRBJ2-3; 9 positions match TRBD1. With V trimmed by 2 bases and J by 5 bases, 5 bases remained unmatched. This CDR3 spans 15 amino acids. CDR1 and CDR2 from the germline V gene are SGHDN and FVKESK. CDR3 bases: TGTGCCAGCAGCCAAAGGACAGGGGCGAGAGATACGCAGTATTTT. This encodes CASSQRTGARDTQYF.

This clonotype was seen a handful of times. The chain employs TRBV5-4 and TRBJ2-2; 7 bases map to TRBD1. The V gene end was trimmed by 10 bases and the J gene end by 1 base; junction bases not matched to a gene: 4. Germline loops: CDR1 SGHNT, CDR2 YYREEE (reference sequence). There are 13 residues in the CDR3. The CDR3 sequence is CAGTEKNTGELFF. Written as DNA, the CDR3 is TGTGCCGGGACAGAGAAGAACACCGGGGAGCTGTTTTTT.

The J gene is TRBJ2-3, the V gene TRBV29-1; perhaps TRBD1 as D (6 bases). Deletions cut 8 bases from V and 2 bases from J, with 17 bases between. CDR1 SQVTM and CDR2 ANQGSEA come from the germline V gene. This CDR3 comprises 14 residues. This CDR3 reads CSIRGTGFTDTQYF. CDR3 nucleotide sequence: TGCAGCATAAGAGGAACAGGGTTCACAGATACGCAGTATTTT.

This clonotype was seen at least ten times. The chain employs TRBV12-3 or TRBV12-4 and TRBJ1-3; TRBD1 aligns across 8 bases. J lost 4 bases, V lost 6 bases, and 8 bases had no gene match. The CDR3 sequence is 15 residues long. This CDR3 is CASSTRTGKGNTIYF. DNA of the CDR3: TGTGCCAGCAGCACCCGGACAGGGAAAGGAAACACCATATATTTT.

This clonotype has a count of ten or more. This sequence joins TRBV7-2 and TRBJ1-5; no clear D. V gave up 5 bases and J gave up 1 base, with 12 bases separating them. Germline CDR1 reads SGHTA; CDR2 reads FQGNSA. CDR3 length equals 15 residues. The CDR3 coding sequence is TGTGCCAGCAGCCCCGGGCAGGAGAGCAATCAGCCCCAGCATTTT. It yields the protein CASSPGQESNQPQHF.

This clonotype has more than one count but fewer than ten. This chain links TRBV29-1 with TRBJ2-7; possible D gene TRBD2, 6 bases. The V end was cut by 2 bases, the J end by 3 bases, with 11 bases between. The CDR3 consists of 13 residues. Germline CDR1 reads SQVTM; CDR2 reads ANQGSEA. The chain's CDR3 is CSVERDFCYEQYF. As DNA, the CDR3 is TGCAGCGTTGAAAGGGACTTCTGCTACGAGCAGTACTTC.

With regard to this clonotype: The junction departs from germline at one end; a sequencing error may be responsible. This sequence joins TRBV5-5 and TRBJ2-4, with D uncertain. The CDR3 covers 14 residues. In germline, CDR1 is SGHKS, CDR2 YYEKEE (reference sequence). The CDR3 here is CASNLDGSGDIQYF. The CDR3 nucleotides are TGTGCCAGCAACTTGGACGGCTCTGGGGACATTCAGTACTTC.

The CDR3 loop is CASSHSGTGSNQPQHF. The DNA of the CDR3 is TGTGCCAGCAGCCATTCCGGGACAGGGAGCAATCAGCCCCAGCATTTT. V and J are TRBV11-2 and TRBJ1-5; TRBD1 agrees at 9 bases. In germline, CDR1 is SGHAT, CDR2 FQNNGV. Trimming removed 5 bases from V and 1 base from J; junction bases left unmatched: 6. The CDR3 extends over 16 amino acids.

The V and J genes are TRBV4-1 and TRBJ2-3, with D perhaps matching TRBD1 (6 bases). Germline CDR1 reads MGHRA; CDR2 reads YSYEKL. This CDR3 has 14 residues. V was clipped by 0 bases and J by 5 bases, with 9 bases between them. The CDR3 region has the DNA TGCGCCAGCAGCCAAGAAGGGGGAGAAGATACGCAGTATTTT. It is translated as CASSQEGGEDTQYF.

This chain uses TRBV7-2 with TRBJ2-5; D is ambiguous. V gave up 2 bases and J gave up 3 bases, with 7 bases separating them. This CDR3 region has 13 residues. Germline V gives CDR1 SGHTA, CDR2 FQGNSA. For the CDR3, the DNA is TGTGCCAGCAGCTTAAACAGAGAAGAGACCCAGTACTTC. It yields the protein CASSLNREETQYF.

This clonotype was counted ten times or more. The J gene is TRBJ2-1, the V gene TRBV2; 13 bases fit TRBD2. Germline loops: CDR1 SNHLY, CDR2 FYNNEI. There are 16 residues in the CDR3. V gave up 7 bases and J gave up 2 bases; unmatched junction bases: 5. For the CDR3, the DNA is TGTGCCAGCACCGGGACTAGCGGGGCCCCCTACAATGAGCAGTTCTTC. Translation gives CASTGTSGAPYNEQFF. The variable domain in full, completed from reference TRBV2 and TRBJ2-1, reads EPEVTQTPSHQVTQMGQEVILRCVPISNHLYFYWYRQILGQKVEFLVSFYNNEISEKSEIFDDQFSVERPDGSNFTLKIRSTKLEDSAMYFCASTGTSGAPYNEQFFGPGTRLTVL.

This sequence joins TRBV11-3 and TRBJ2-5, with 8 bases fitting TRBD2. The ends lost 5 bases at V and 4 bases at J; junction bases unmatched: 6. The CDR3 consists of 14 residues. CDR1 and CDR2 from the germline V gene are SGHNT and YENEEA. CDR3 sequence: CASSPRGGLETQYF. Written as DNA, the CDR3 is TGTGCCAGCAGCCCCCGGGGGGGCCTAGAGACCCAGTACTTC.

The CDR3 sequence is CASSYSFLGGSPDTQYF. The CDR3 bases are TGTGCCAGCAGTTACTCGTTTCTAGGAGGGTCCCCAGATACGCAGTATTTT. The chain joins TRBV6-5 to TRBJ2-3, with D possibly matching TRBD2 (6 bases). Germline assignment: CDR1 MNHEY and CDR2 SVGAGI. Trimming stripped 0 bases from V and 4 bases from J, with 17 bases between. This CDR3 has 17 residues.

This clonotype was detected ten times or more. J is TRBJ2-1 and V is TRBV7-7, with D uncertain. Trimming stripped 5 bases from V and 4 bases from J, with 9 bases between. CDR1 is SSHAT, CDR2 FNYEAQ, per germline (reference sequence). CDR3 size: 13 residues. For the CDR3, the DNA is TGTGCCAGCAGCCGAGACCAATACAATGAGCAGTTCTTC. This gives the protein CASSRDQYNEQFF.

Many counts were recorded for this clonotype. The chain couples TRBV19 to TRBJ1-5, with 9 bases matching TRBD1. The J segment lost 1 base and the V segment lost 6 bases, leaving 10 bases of the junction unmatched. The CDR3 has 17 residues. Germline V gene data show CDR1 as LNHDA and CDR2 as SQIVND (reference sequence). CDR3 bases: TGTGCCAGTAGCACATCGAGGGGGACAGGGAGCAATCAGCCCCAGCATTTT. This gives the protein CASSTSRGTGSNQPQHF.

This clonotype was counted only a few times. The CDR3 sequence: CASSVDGTAYGYTF. The CDR3 bases are TGTGCCAGCAGCGTAGACGGGACAGCCTATGGCTACACCTTC. The chain couples TRBV9 to TRBJ1-2; 7 bases fit TRBD1. Looked up from germline, CDR1 is SGDLS and CDR2 is YYNGEE. The CDR3 length is 14 residues. V trimming: 0 bases; J trimming: 4 bases; junction bases outside the gene matches: 3.

The chain uses TRBV29-1 and TRBJ1-4; 9 positions agree with TRBD1. The ends lost 6 bases at V and 5 bases at J; junction bases unmatched: 7. CDR1 is SQVTM, CDR2 ANQGSEA, per germline. The CDR3 has 14 amino acids. The CDR3: CSVTLGTGNEKLFF. CDR3 coding DNA: TGCAGCGTGACGCTCGGGACAGGGAATGAAAAACTGTTTTTT.

This clonotype was picked up a small number of times. The chain carries TRBV6-5 and TRBJ1-1, with D perhaps matching TRBD1 (6 bases). Trimming left V 5 bases short and J 2 bases short, with 18 bases between. CDR3 length equals 16 residues. CDR1 is MNHEY and CDR2 is SVGAGI in the germline V gene. CDR3 in amino acids: CASSPLTGFYNTEAFF. The DNA for the CDR3 is TGTGCCAGCAGTCCCCTGACAGGTTTTTATAACACTGAAGCTTTCTTT.

This clonotype was observed a few times. The chain links TRBV12-3 or TRBV12-4 to TRBJ1-1; 10 nucleotides match TRBD1. V was clipped by 6 bases and J by 0 bases; unmatched bases: 10. This CDR3 has 17 amino acids. CDR3 in DNA: TGTGCCAGCAGCTCGCGGGACAGGGGAGGCCTGAACACTGAAGCTTTCTTT. It specifies CASSSRDRGGLNTEAFF.

This clonotype was observed a handful of times. V usage is TRBV5-4 and J usage is TRBJ2-1; no clear D gene. The CDR3 is 15 residues long. Germline V gene lookup returns CDR1 SGHNT and CDR2 YYREEE (reference sequence). V gave up 2 bases and J gave up 4 bases, with 13 bases separating them. This chain's CDR3 is CASSFSVGIYNEQFF. CDR3 nucleotides: TGTGCCAGCAGCTTTTCCGTGGGGATATACAATGAGCAGTTCTTC.